This is a list of T cell receptor beta chains from one sample in a study of early T cells in non-severe SARS-CoV-2 infection. TCRdb recomputed calls from the 5' RACE reads with MiXCR, one row per CDR3 protein. Altogether about 59,000 distinct CDR3 sequences are present, roughly 13% being singletons, with the ten largest covering 7.5% to 10%. The sequencing here drew on whole blood, taken at baseline. Source of these receptors: an adult who was a healthcare worker with PCR-confirmed SARS-CoV-2 infection or an uninfected control (not recorded which). The CDR3 runs from the conserved cysteine through the conserved F or W. D genes are given only for firm matches. Rows give clone size only sometimes, using once, few, many, or a class for an expanded clone.

CAWDSNTGELFF	TGTGCCTGGGACTCGAACACCGGGGAGCTGTTTTTT	.	TRBJ2-2	few	TRBV30
CASSLGVTGVYGYTF	TGCGCCAGCAGCTTGGGTGTCACAGGAGTTTATGGCTACACCTTC	.	TRBJ1-2	few	TRBV5-1
CASTTAGTENTEAFF	TGTGCCAGCACCACCGCCGGGACGGAGAACACTGAAGCTTTCTTT	.	TRBJ1-1	many	TRBV6-2/TRBV6-3
CAWTRVRNTEAFF	TGTGCCTGGACCAGGGTTCGGAACACTGAAGCTTTCTTT	.	TRBJ1-1	few	TRBV30
CSAPTGGVGTEAFF	TGCAGCGCACCGACAGGGGGCGTCGGCACTGAAGCTTTCTTT	TRBD1	TRBJ1-1	few	TRBV29-1
CASSHRDRPTNEKLFF	TGTGCCAGCAGCCACCGGGACCGGCCAACTAATGAAAAACTGTTTTTT	.	TRBJ1-4	.	TRBV4-2
CASSRRGTGTFADTQYF	TGTGCCAGCAGCCGCCGAGGGACAGGGACATTTGCAGATACGCAGTATTTT	TRBD1	TRBJ2-3	.	TRBV28
CASSYLRAQGVYEQYF	TGTGCCAGCAGTTACCTTAGGGCACAGGGGGTTTACGAGCAGTACTTC	TRBD1	TRBJ2-7	many	TRBV6-6
CSVGQVMNTEAFF	TGCAGCGTTGGACAGGTCATGAACACTGAAGCTTTCTTT	.	TRBJ1-1	.	TRBV29-1
CASTPGTGHYNEQFF	TGTGCCAGCACCCCCGGGACAGGGCACTACAATGAGCAGTTCTTC	TRBD1	TRBJ2-1	many	TRBV2
CASRNRGSPSPLHF	TGTGCCAGCAGAAACAGGGGATCCCCTTCACCCCTCCACTTT	TRBD1	TRBJ1-6	.	TRBV6-2/TRBV6-3
CSVEELEGAGNTIYF	TGCAGCGTTGAAGAACTCGAGGGGGCAGGAAACACCATATATTTT	TRBD1	TRBJ1-3	few	TRBV29-1
CASRILANTGELFF	TGTGCCAGCAGGATACTAGCGAACACCGGGGAGCTGTTTTTT	.	TRBJ2-2	many	TRBV7-2
CASSDRGEQYF	TGTGCCAGCTCGGACAGGGGCGAGCAGTACTTC	TRBD1	TRBJ2-7	.	TRBV18
CSARGQRNQETQYF	TGCAGTGCTAGAGGTCAGCGGAACCAAGAGACCCAGTACTTC	.	TRBJ2-5	.	TRBV20-1
CASSQDGTGSFFSGANVLTF	TGCGCCAGCAGCCAAGATGGGACAGGGTCCTTTTTCTCTGGGGCCAACGTCCTGACTTTC	TRBD1	TRBJ2-6	many	TRBV4-1
CASSLRPQETQYF	TGTGCCAGCAGCCTACGGCCCCAAGAGACCCAGTACTTC	.	TRBJ2-5	many	TRBV12-3/TRBV12-4
CSVVGRGRSYEQYF	TGCAGCGTTGTTGGCAGGGGGCGATCCTACGAGCAGTACTTC	TRBD1	TRBJ2-7	many	TRBV29-1
CASNKAGSYNEQFF	TGTGCCAGCAACAAAGCGGGGTCCTACAATGAGCAGTTCTTC	TRBD2	TRBJ2-1	.	TRBV7-2
CASSQAGLLSTDTQYF	TGTGCCAGCAGCCAAGCGGGACTCCTCAGCACAGATACGCAGTATTTT	.	TRBJ2-3	few	TRBV3-1
CASSWGPSYEQYF	TGTGCCAGCAGCTGGGGGCCGTCCTACGAGCAGTACTTC	.	TRBJ2-7	few	TRBV7-6
CSARGLNQPQHF	TGCAGTGCTAGGGGGCTCAATCAGCCCCAGCATTTT	.	TRBJ1-5	.	TRBV20-1
CSVEDRGEEQYF	TGCAGCGTGGAAGACAGGGGCGAAGAGCAGTACTTC	TRBD1	TRBJ2-7	few	TRBV29-1
CASSPPGTGTYEQYF	TGTGCCAGCAGCCCACCCGGGACAGGAACCTACGAGCAGTACTTC	TRBD1	TRBJ2-7	.	TRBV7-9
CSGETTGNEQFF	TGCAGTGGTGAGACTACAGGGAATGAGCAGTTCTTC	.	TRBJ2-1	many	TRBV20-1
CASSTRGPGNTIYF	TGTGCCAGCAGTACCAGGGGGCCTGGAAACACCATATATTTT	TRBD1	TRBJ1-3	few	TRBV7-3
CASSLLRGRDETQYF	TGTGCCAGCAGCTTACTCAGGGGGCGCGACGAGACCCAGTACTTC	TRBD1	TRBJ2-5	.	TRBV11-2
CASSLTDYSNQPQHF	TGTGCCAGCAGCTTAACGGATTATAGCAATCAGCCCCAGCATTTT	.	TRBJ1-5	many	TRBV11-2
CASSRGGSPDYEQYF	TGTGCCAGCAGCCGTGGAGGGTCCCCAGACTACGAGCAGTACTTC	.	TRBJ2-7	.	TRBV7-2
CASRIKGETQYF	TGTGCCAGCAGGATAAAGGGCGAGACCCAGTACTTC	.	TRBJ2-5	.	TRBV2
CASSLGTLRDEQFF	TGTGCCAGCAGCTTGGGGACTCTAAGGGATGAGCAGTTCTTC	.	TRBJ2-1	many	TRBV13
CASSHSTGVYEAFF	TGTGCCAGCAGCCACTCGACAGGGGTCTACGAAGCTTTCTTT	TRBD1	TRBJ1-1	.	TRBV4-2
CASSQAVYNSPLHF	TGTGCCAGCAGCCAAGCGGTCTATAATTCACCCCTCCACTTT	.	TRBJ1-6	few	TRBV14
CSGGKGALSTDTQYF	TGCAGCGGGGGAAAGGGCGCTCTTAGCACAGATACGCAGTATTTT	.	TRBJ2-3	.	TRBV29-1
CASSLWAGLNQPQHF	TGTGCCAGCAGCCTTTGGGCAGGCCTCAACCAGCCCCAGCATTTT	.	TRBJ1-5	many	TRBV28
CASSSLYDYGYTF	TGTGCCAGCAGTTCTCTGTATGACTATGGCTACACCTTC	.	TRBJ1-2	.	TRBV6-5
CASSYVGAYTEAFF	TGTGCCAGCAGTTACGTGGGGGCTTACACTGAAGCTTTCTTT	.	TRBJ1-1	few	TRBV6-6
CAGGAGGTGINEQFF	TGTGCCGGGGGAGCGGGAGGTACTGGTATCAATGAGCAGTTCTTC	TRBD2	TRBJ2-1	.	TRBV19
CASGFNSYNSPLHF	TGTGCCAGCGGGTTTAACTCCTATAATTCACCCCTCCACTTT	.	TRBJ1-6	few	TRBV2
CASSSTGTSSTEQFF	TGTGCCAGCAGCTCGACCGGGACTAGCAGTACTGAGCAGTTCTTC	TRBD2	TRBJ2-1	few	TRBV11-3
CASSTGTGGTGELFF	TGTGCCAGCAGCACCGGGACAGGAGGAACCGGGGAGCTGTTTTTT	.	TRBJ2-2	few	TRBV21-1
CASSTGTPRNVLTF	TGTGCCAGTAGTACCGGGACTCCAAGGAACGTCCTGACTTTC	.	TRBJ2-6	many	TRBV19
CASSLVGLNYGYTF	TGTGCCAGCAGCTTAGTTGGCCTCAACTATGGCTACACCTTC	.	TRBJ1-2	.	TRBV7-2
CASSQDRTGENTEAFF	TGCGCCAGCAGCCAAGACCGGACAGGGGAGAACACTGAAGCTTTCTTT	TRBD1	TRBJ1-1	.	TRBV4-3
CAWSPTSGYNEQFF	TGTGCCTGGAGTCCCACTAGCGGTTACAATGAGCAGTTCTTC	TRBD2	TRBJ2-1	.	TRBV30
CASSQELPRLGGYTF	TGTGCCAGCAGCCAAGAATTACCTCGCCTTGGAGGCTACACCTTC	.	TRBJ1-2	many	TRBV14
CSVEGWTGWEETQYF	TGCAGCGTTGAAGGTTGGACAGGGTGGGAAGAGACCCAGTACTTC	TRBD1	TRBJ2-5	medium-sized	TRBV29-1